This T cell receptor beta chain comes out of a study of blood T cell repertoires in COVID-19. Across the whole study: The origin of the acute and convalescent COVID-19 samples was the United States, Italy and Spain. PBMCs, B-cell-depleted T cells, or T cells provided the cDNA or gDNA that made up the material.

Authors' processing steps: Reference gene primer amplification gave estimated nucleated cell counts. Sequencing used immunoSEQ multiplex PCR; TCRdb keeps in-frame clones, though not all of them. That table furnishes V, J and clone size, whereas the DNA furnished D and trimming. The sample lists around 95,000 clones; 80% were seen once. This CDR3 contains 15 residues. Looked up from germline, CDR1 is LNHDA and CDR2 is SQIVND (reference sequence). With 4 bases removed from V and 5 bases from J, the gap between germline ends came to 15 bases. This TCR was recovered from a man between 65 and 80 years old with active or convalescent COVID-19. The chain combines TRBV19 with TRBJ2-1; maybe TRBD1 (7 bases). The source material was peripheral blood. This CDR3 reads CASSKEGQTNNEQFF. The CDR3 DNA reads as TGTGCCAGTAGTAAGGAGGGACAGACAAACAATGAGCAGTTCTTC.